Listed below are T cell receptor beta chains from one sample, sequenced in a study of T cell repertoires in cytomegalovirus infection. Each CDR3 protein gets one entry after TCRdb re-called the reads with MiXCR. The repertoire holds some 280,000 distinct CDR3 sequences, with about an eighth as singletons. Sample: PBMCs. The receptors derive from a human donor in good health (CMV status not recorded). Some clones in this sample may be carry-over from other donors' samples. Each CDR3 is given with its conserved first and last residue. D genes are given only for firm matches. Size is omitted from some rows. Given values are once, few, many or a class for expanded clones.

CDR3 protein,CDR3 DNA,clone size,J gene,D gene,V gene,CDR3 length
CASSYRPEDRVADQPQHF,TGTGCCAGCAGTTACCGGCCCGAGGACAGGGTTGCCGATCAGCCCCAGCATTTT,few,TRBJ1-5,TRBD1,TRBV6-2/TRBV6-3,18
CASTWLGQKNIQYF,TGTGCCAGCACTTGGCTTGGACAGAAAAACATTCAGTACTTC,few,TRBJ2-4,NA,TRBV28,14
CASSFIPYEQYF,TGTGCCAGCAGCTTCATCCCCTACGAGCAGTACTTC,many,TRBJ2-7,NA,TRBV7-8,12
CASSPTGSNSPLHF,TGTGCCAGCAGCCCTACAGGGAGTAATTCACCCCTCCACTTT,many,TRBJ1-6,NA,TRBV7-2,14
CSVEMRDRVDTEAFF,TGCAGCGTCGAAATGCGGGACAGGGTAGACACTGAAGCTTTCTTT,NA,TRBJ1-1,TRBD1,TRBV29-1,15
CSARRDHYQETQYF,TGCAGTGCTAGGAGGGACCACTACCAAGAGACCCAGTACTTC,many,TRBJ2-5,NA,TRBV20-1,14
CASSPDINEQFF,TGTGCCAGCAGCCCCGACATTAATGAGCAGTTCTTC,many,TRBJ2-1,NA,TRBV12-3/TRBV12-4,12
CASSFGTSGGSYNEQFF,TGTGCCAGCAGCTTTGGGACTAGCGGGGGGTCCTACAATGAGCAGTTCTTC,many,TRBJ2-1,TRBD2,TRBV7-9,17
CASSSSTGDWEKLFF,TGTGCCAGCAGTTCCTCTACAGGGGACTGGGAAAAACTGTTTTTT,few,TRBJ1-4,TRBD1,TRBV28,15
CASSFLVWLGDSTDTQYF,TGTGCCAGCAGCTTCCTTGTCTGGTTGGGGGATAGCACAGATACGCAGTATTTT,many,TRBJ2-3,NA,TRBV7-2,18
CASSPGRGMNTEAFF,TGCGCCAGCAGCCCGGGACGAGGAATGAACACTGAAGCTTTCTTT,NA,TRBJ1-1,NA,TRBV4-3,15
CASSYGLGFGMRELFF,TGTGCCAGCAGCTATGGCCTTGGGTTTGGTATGCGGGAGCTGTTTTTT,many,TRBJ2-2,NA,TRBV6-1,16
CASSNFGVLEPIGELFF,TGTGCCAGCAGCAACTTCGGGGTCCTGGAACCCATCGGGGAGCTGTTTTTT,many,TRBJ2-2,NA,TRBV7-3,17
CASSLDGTTEQYF,TGTGCCAGCAGCTTAGACGGTACTACGGAGCAGTACTTC,few,TRBJ2-7,NA,TRBV7-2,13
CASSSDRRMNTEAFF,TGTGCCAGCAGCTCGGACAGGAGAATGAACACTGAAGCTTTCTTT,NA,TRBJ1-1,TRBD1,TRBV7-9,15
CASRPGIDNQPQHF,TGTGCCAGCCGTCCAGGGATCGACAATCAGCCCCAGCATTTT,NA,TRBJ1-5,NA,TRBV12-3/TRBV12-4,14
CSVTPGTGYTGELFF,TGCAGCGTAACGCCCGGGACAGGGTACACCGGGGAGCTGTTTTTT,NA,TRBJ2-2,TRBD1,TRBV29-1,15
CASSVIRDSNTGELFF,TGTGCCAGCAGCGTTATTCGAGACTCTAACACCGGGGAGCTGTTTTTT,NA,TRBJ2-2,NA,TRBV9,16
CASSYGATNQETQYF,TGTGCCAGCAGTTACGGGGCCACCAACCAAGAGACCCAGTACTTC,NA,TRBJ2-5,NA,TRBV6-6,15
CSARAPGITNEKLFF,TGCAGTGCTAGAGCCCCGGGGATCACTAATGAAAAACTGTTTTTT,NA,TRBJ1-4,NA,TRBV20-1,15
CASSLGKQGYEQYF,TGCGCCAGCAGCTTGGGGAAACAAGGCTACGAGCAGTACTTC,NA,TRBJ2-7,NA,TRBV5-1,14
CASTPPGDEAFF,TGTGCCAGCACTCCACCAGGGGATGAAGCTTTCTTT,NA,TRBJ1-1,NA,TRBV6-6,12
CAMGQGGEDEQFF,TGTGCCATGGGACAGGGAGGGGAGGATGAGCAGTTCTTC,few,TRBJ2-1,TRBD1,TRBV10-3,13
CASSSRGGFEQFF,TGTGCCAGCAGCTCCCGGGGGGGCTTCGAGCAGTTCTTC,many,TRBJ2-1,TRBD2,TRBV7-2,13
CASSLDFNPWTVNTGELFF,TGTGCCAGCAGCTTAGACTTTAACCCCTGGACAGTGAACACCGGGGAGCTGTTTTTT,few,TRBJ2-2,NA,TRBV7-9,19
CASSLRGVNTEAFF,TGCGCCAGCAGCTTGCGAGGGGTGAACACTGAAGCTTTCTTT,NA,TRBJ1-1,NA,TRBV5-1,14
CAINPSGREGATDTQYF,TGTGCCATCAATCCTAGCGGGAGAGAAGGGGCCACAGATACGCAGTATTTT,NA,TRBJ2-3,TRBD2,TRBV10-3,17
CSFEADRGGGKNTEAFF,TGCAGCTTTGAAGCCGACAGGGGCGGCGGGAAAAACACTGAAGCTTTCTTT,NA,TRBJ1-1,TRBD1,TRBV29-1,17
CAIRGSNQPQHF,TGTGCCATCAGGGGGAGCAATCAGCCCCAGCATTTT,few,TRBJ1-5,NA,TRBV10-3,12
CASSKSPGDSGANVLTF,TGTGCCAGCAGTAAGAGTCCAGGCGATTCTGGGGCCAACGTCCTGACTTTC,few,TRBJ2-6,NA,TRBV7-9,17
CASSSKGGVSEAFF,TGTGCCAGCAGCTCAAAGGGGGGCGTCTCTGAAGCTTTCTTT,many,TRBJ1-1,NA,TRBV7-2,14
CASSLEADQPQHF,TGTGCCAGCAGCTTAGAGGCAGATCAGCCCCAGCATTTT,few,TRBJ1-5,NA,TRBV11-2,13
CASSSTDRVVAGAYNEQFF,TGCGCCAGCAGCTCCACTGACAGGGTGGTAGCGGGAGCTTACAATGAGCAGTTCTTC,NA,TRBJ2-1,TRBD2,TRBV5-1,19
CASSVFPSSYNEQFF,TGTGCCAGCAGTGTGTTCCCGAGCTCCTACAATGAGCAGTTCTTC,many,TRBJ2-1,NA,TRBV6-1,15
CSVEHPSSGANVLTF,TGCAGCGTTGAACACCCGAGCTCTGGGGCCAACGTCCTGACTTTC,NA,TRBJ2-6,NA,TRBV29-1,15
CASSRGGGTGTGLIF,TGTGCCAGCAGCCGCGGGGGGGGAACCGGGACAGGGTTAATCTTC,many,TRBJ2-1,NA,TRBV6-6,15
CASSFGTSGGGGTQYF,TGTGCCAGCAGCTTTGGGACTAGCGGGGGGGGCGGAACGCAGTATTTT,NA,TRBJ2-3,TRBD2,TRBV11-3,16
CSAGQGNQPQHF,TGCAGCGCCGGACAGGGCAATCAGCCCCAGCATTTT,few,TRBJ1-5,TRBD1,TRBV29-1,12
CASRTGLQEQFF,TGTGCCAGCAGAACCGGGCTACAAGAGCAGTTCTTC,NA,TRBJ2-1,NA,TRBV6-5,12
CASSLNPPLAGGDTQYF,TGTGCCAGCAGCTTAAACCCGCCTCTAGCGGGAGGAGATACGCAGTATTTT,many,TRBJ2-3,TRBD2,TRBV7-6,17
CASRSGVWRRGGEGRTEAFF,TGTGCCAGCAGATCAGGGGTGTGGCGGAGGGGAGGAGAAGGGAGGACTGAAGCTTTCTTT,many,TRBJ1-1,NA,TRBV12-3/TRBV12-4,20
CSVWREDEQYF,TGCAGTGTCTGGCGGGAAGACGAGCAGTACTTC,once,TRBJ2-7,NA,TRBV20-1,11
CASSQVDREETQYF,TGTGCCAGCAGCCAAGTGGACAGGGAAGAGACCCAGTACTTC,NA,TRBJ2-5,TRBD1,TRBV14,14
CASSQVPGDSNTEAFF,TGCGCCAGCAGCCAAGTTCCGGGGGATTCGAACACTGAAGCTTTCTTT,few,TRBJ1-1,NA,TRBV4-1,16
CASNYAFGSYEQYF,TGTGCCAGCAATTACGCCTTCGGCTCCTACGAGCAGTACTTC,NA,TRBJ2-7,NA,TRBV28,14
CASSSSLERNSPLHF,TGTGCCAGCAGTTCCAGCTTAGAGCGTAATTCACCCCTCCACTTT,many,TRBJ1-6,NA,TRBV6-6,15
CASSQRLAGGSDTQYF,TGTGCCAGCAGCCAGAGACTAGCGGGAGGCTCAGATACGCAGTATTTT,many,TRBJ2-3,TRBD2,TRBV7-8,16
CSIRQPMNTEAFF,TGCAGCATTCGACAGCCTATGAACACTGAAGCTTTCTTT,few,TRBJ1-1,NA,TRBV29-1,13